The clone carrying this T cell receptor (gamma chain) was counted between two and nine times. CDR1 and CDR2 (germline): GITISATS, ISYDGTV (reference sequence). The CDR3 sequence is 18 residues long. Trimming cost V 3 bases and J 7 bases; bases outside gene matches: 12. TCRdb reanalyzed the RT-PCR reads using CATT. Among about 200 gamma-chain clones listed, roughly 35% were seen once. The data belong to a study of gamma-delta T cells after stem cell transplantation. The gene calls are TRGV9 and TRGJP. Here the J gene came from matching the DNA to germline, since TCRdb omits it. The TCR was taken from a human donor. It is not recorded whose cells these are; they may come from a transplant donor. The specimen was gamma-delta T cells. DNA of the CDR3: TGTGCCTTGTGGGAGTCCCCTTTGGTGGAGTTGGGCAAAAAAATCAAGGTATTT. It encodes CALWESPLVELGKKIKVF.